The 5 T cell receptor beta chains presented below share a single source sample, sequenced in a study of cytomegalovirus exposure and HLA in healthy donors. Vbeta (60) and Jbeta (13) primers were used in the PCR. Some clones are missing from TCRdb's copy, which holds only in-frame ones; the method was immunoSEQ multiplex PCR. Of 150,000 to 200,000 clones listed, around 87% were seen once; the top ten hold approximately 1.7%. Sequencing used PBMCs. Receptors originate from a woman under 30 in good health and CMV-seronegative.

V usage is TRBV4-1 and J usage is TRBJ2-1; TRBD1 is a possible D gene (5 bases). With 0 bases removed from V and 7 bases from J, the gap between germline ends came to 13 bases. Germline assignment: CDR1 MGHRA and CDR2 YSYEKL. The CDR3 is made up of 15 amino acids. CDR3 region: CASSQDGAGRNEQFF. For the CDR3, the DNA is TGCGCCAGCAGCCAAGATGGTGCAGGGCGGAATGAGCAGTTCTTC.

The chain links TRBV4-2 to TRBJ1-5, with D unresolved. This CDR3 is built from 14 residues. The germline V gene has CDR1 LGHNA and CDR2 YNFKEQ. With 0 bases removed from V and 0 bases from J, the gap between germline ends came to 3 bases. The CDR3 DNA reads as TGTGCCAGCAGCCAAGACTATAGCAATCAGCCCCAGCATTTT. Amino acid sequence: CASSQDYSNQPQHF.

The genes are TRBV2 and TRBJ1-2; 7 bases match TRBD1. The germline gives CDR1 SNHLY, CDR2 FYNNEI. CDR3 length: 14 amino acids. The ends lost 8 bases at V and 4 bases at J; junction bases unmatched: 10. Here the CDR3 DNA reads TGTGCCAGCGCCGAGGGGGCGCGCGGCTATGGCTACACCTTC. Protein product: CASAEGARGYGYTF.

V usage is TRBV13 and J usage is TRBJ1-2; 7 bases line up with TRBD1. The CDR3 is made up of 13 amino acids. Germline V gene data show CDR1 as PRHDT and CDR2 as FYEKMQ (reference sequence). The junction had 8 bases not matched to a gene; V was cut back by 5 bases and J by 8 bases. The CDR3 here is CASSKRGRGGYTF. CDR3 in DNA: TGTGCCAGCAGCAAAAGGGGGCGCGGAGGCTACACCTTC.

This clone is a singleton in its sample. This CDR3 is CASSSTPGTGVWEQYF. CDR3 nucleotides: TGTGCCAGCAGCTCCACCCCCGGGACAGGGGTTTGGGAGCAGTACTTC. The chain is built from TRBV11-2 and TRBJ2-7; 10 bases are shared with TRBD1. The CDR3 is 16 amino acids. Germline assignment: CDR1 SGHAT and CDR2 FQNNGV. The J segment lost 7 bases and the V segment lost 4 bases, leaving 13 bases of the junction unmatched.